Below are 2 T cell receptor beta chains sequenced from a single sample in a study of T cell responses to AZD1222 COVID-19 vaccine. Method: immunoSEQ multiplex PCR; TCRdb's copy keeps in-frame clones and lacks some. Altogether more than 150,000 clones are present, 94% being singletons, with the ten largest covering approximately 1.5%. The sequences come from peripheral blood, collected 28 days after the second AZD1222 dose. The receptors stem from an adult who received the AZD1222 COVID-19 vaccine.

This chain uses TRBV5-1 with TRBJ2-3; D remains unclear. V gave up 3 bases and J gave up 2 bases, with 13 bases separating them. The CDR3 runs 15 residues. Germline CDR1 reads SGHRS; CDR2 reads YFSETQ. This CDR3 is CASSYSVPDTDTQYF. Written as DNA, the CDR3 is TGCGCCAGCAGCTATTCGGTTCCGGACACAGATACGCAGTATTTT. Together with reference TRBV5-1 and TRBJ2-3, the CDR3 gives the full variable domain: KAGVTQTPRYLIKTRGQQVTLSCSPISGHRSVSWYQQTPGQGLQFLFEYFSETQRNKGNFPGRFSGRQFSNSRSEMNVSTLELGDSALYLCASSYSVPDTDTQYFGPGTRLTVL.

The rearrangement links TRBV11-2 to TRBJ2-7; D not resolved. The length of the CDR3 is 12 residues. Germline CDR1 reads SGHAT; CDR2 reads FQNNGV. V was clipped by 2 bases and J by 4 bases, with 6 bases between them. The CDR3 protein is CASSLSPYEQYF. CDR3 sequence (DNA): TGTGCCAGCAGCTTATCGCCGTACGAGCAGTACTTC.